This passage covers 20 T cell receptor beta chains from one sample sequenced in a study of metastatic and nonmetastatic thyroid tumors. Patients had received no treatment of any kind before thyroid surgery. Using MiXCR, TCRdb re-called clones from the PCR reads. Among roughly 16,000 clones listed, under 30% were seen once. What was sequenced was adjacent normal tissue. The receptors were gathered from a female donor with papillary thyroid cancer or a benign thyroid nodule (not recorded which). Some clones in this sample may be carry-over from other donors' samples.

The CDR3, as DNA: TGTGCCAGCAGTTGGAGTAGCGGTCACAATGAGCAGTTCTTC. This translates into CASSWSSGHNEQFF. This chain connects TRBV12-3 or TRBV12-4 to TRBJ2-1; tentatively, D is TRBD2 (6 bases). V dropped 4 bases and J dropped 5 bases, with 12 bases sitting between them. This CDR3 contains 14 residues.

The rearrangement joins TRBV20-1 to TRBJ1-2; D perhaps matches TRBD1 (5 bases). Looked up from germline, CDR1 is DFQATT and CDR2 is SNEGSKA (reference sequence). The CDR3 has 14 amino acids. The V gene lost 4 bases and the J gene lost 4 bases, with 16 bases spanning the gap. The CDR3 sequence: CSAKRRGALYGYTF. The CDR3 nucleotides read TGCAGTGCTAAAAGAAGAGGGGCCCTCTATGGCTACACCTTC.

The chain links TRBV6-1 to TRBJ1-5; no firm D call. Germline values: CDR1 MNHNS, CDR2 SASEGT. The ends were cut back, 5 bases at V and 2 bases at J, with 10 bases in the middle. The CDR3 length is 14 residues. The DNA for the CDR3 is TGTGCCAGCAGTCCCGGGCTGGGCAATCAGCCCCAGCATTTT. Amino acids: CASSPGLGNQPQHF.

This clone was recorded many times. The CDR3 nucleotides are TGTGCCAGCATCCCCACAGGGCTAAACACTGAAGCTTTCTTT. As protein: CASIPTGLNTEAFF. The chain employs TRBV6-1 and TRBJ1-1, with D possibly TRBD1 on 6 matching bases. This CDR3 contains 14 residues. V was clipped by 7 bases and J by 2 bases, with 14 bases between them. Germline lookup yields CDR1 MNHNS and CDR2 SASEGT.

This clone was observed a few times. CDR3 in amino acids: CASSSNHRGHTEAFF. CDR3 nucleotides: TGTGCCAGCAGTTCAAACCACAGGGGACACACTGAAGCTTTCTTT. The chain recombines TRBV12-3 or TRBV12-4 with TRBJ1-1; the match to TRBD1 covers 7 bases. This CDR3 is built from 15 residues. With V trimmed by 4 bases and J by 3 bases, 8 bases remained unmatched.

The chain couples TRBV6-2 or TRBV6-3 to TRBJ2-4; 12 bases are a match to TRBD2. The CDR3 consists of 17 residues. CDR1 and CDR2 (germline): MNHEY, SVGEGT. V was pared by 2 bases and J by 9 bases, with 11 bases of the junction left unmatched. CDR3 loop: CASSYTRLAGAVSIQYF. The CDR3 coding sequence is TGTGCCAGCAGTTACACCCGACTAGCGGGGGCAGTGAGCATTCAGTACTTC.

The V call is TRBV6-1, the J call TRBJ2-7, with 7 bases fitting TRBD1. V shed 8 bases, J shed 6 bases, and the junction held 13 bases outside the gene matches. The CDR3 is 14 amino acids. Per the germline V gene, CDR1 is MNHNS and CDR2 is SASEGT. This CDR3 is CASPGRGGLGEQYF. In nucleotides, the CDR3 is TGTGCCAGCCCAGGGCGAGGGGGCCTCGGCGAGCAGTACTTC.

This clone has more than one count but fewer than ten. The V gene is TRBV28, the J gene TRBJ2-1; 14 bases map to TRBD2. CDR1 and CDR2 (germline): MDHEN, SYDVKM. V trimming: 3 bases; J trimming: 7 bases; junction bases outside the gene matches: 8. The CDR3 has 17 amino acids. CDR3 residues: CASSFRRLAGGGNEQFF. DNA of the CDR3: TGTGCCAGCAGTTTCCGCAGACTAGCGGGAGGGGGGAATGAGCAGTTCTTC.

The V gene is TRBV4-2, the J gene TRBJ1-5, with 8 positions matching TRBD1. Germline V gene data show CDR1 as LGHNA and CDR2 as YNFKEQ. The CDR3 extends over 16 amino acids. V gave up 4 bases and J gave up 2 bases; unmatched junction bases: 7. The CDR3 here is CASSPSRGLGNQPQHF. The CDR3, as DNA: TGTGCCAGCAGCCCTAGCAGGGGGCTCGGCAATCAGCCCCAGCATTTT.

This sequence joins TRBV19 and TRBJ2-2; D unresolved. Deletions cut 8 bases from V and 6 bases from J, with 10 bases between. This CDR3 contains 12 residues. Germline CDR1 and CDR2: LNHDA and SQIVND (reference sequence). The CDR3 region has the DNA TGTGCCAGTCTTAGACGGTCCGGGGAGCTGTTTTTT. It specifies CASLRRSGELFF.

This chain connects TRBV19 to TRBJ2-3; tentative D call: TRBD2 (6 bases). V was cut by 4 bases and J by 2 bases, with 16 bases left in between. The length of the CDR3 is 16 residues. Germline V gene sequence: CDR1 LNHDA, CDR2 SQIVND (reference sequence). CDR3 residues: CASSNRGTSITDTQYF. For the CDR3, the DNA is TGTGCCAGTAGTAATCGGGGGACCTCGATCACAGATACGCAGTATTTT.

V usage is TRBV7-8 and J usage is TRBJ2-7; possibly TRBD1 or TRBD2 for D (5 bases each). Germline CDR1 and CDR2: SGHVS and FQNEAQ. This CDR3 has 14 amino acids. V lost 5 bases and J 3 bases, leaving 14 bases between the germline ends. DNA for the CDR3: TGTGCCAGCAGCGACGCCGGGGACGGCTACGAGCAGTACGTC. Translating it yields CASSDAGDGYEQYV.

This chain uses TRBV2 with TRBJ2-2, with D maybe TRBD1 (6 bases). Germline CDR1 reads SNHLY; CDR2 reads FYNNEI. Trimming removed 6 bases at V and 7 bases at J, with 15 bases between. The CDR3 extends over 14 amino acids. The CDR3 sequence is CASRGARAGGELFF. The CDR3 coding sequence is TGTGCCAGCAGGGGGGCGAGGGCCGGCGGGGAGCTGTTTTTT.

This chain uses TRBV7-3 with TRBJ2-2; 9 nucleotides line up with TRBD1. Germline V gene sequence: CDR1 SGHTA, CDR2 FQGTGA. Trimming at V came to 5 bases and at J to 3 bases, leaving 7 bases not matched to a gene. The CDR3 extends over 16 amino acids. CDR3 sequence: CASSPTGGAYTGELFF. The CDR3 DNA sequence: TGTGCCAGCAGCCCAACAGGGGGCGCTTACACCGGGGAGCTGTTTTTT.

The CDR3 loop is CASSFEGQGIDEQFF. The CDR3 region has the DNA TGTGCCAGCAGCTTCGAGGGACAGGGGATTGATGAGCAGTTCTTC. This chain connects TRBV7-8 to TRBJ2-1; 10 bases fit TRBD1. This CDR3 region has 15 residues. Germline V gene data show CDR1 as SGHVS and CDR2 as FQNEAQ. The ends lost 3 bases at V and 8 bases at J; junction bases unmatched: 7.

The table lists this clone with a few counts. The rearrangement uses TRBV19 and TRBJ2-3; D is uncertain. Germline V lookup: CDR1 LNHDA, CDR2 SQIVND (reference sequence). V was shortened by 2 bases and J by 2 bases, with 11 bases between the two germline ends. This CDR3 has 15 residues. In nucleotides, the CDR3 is TGTGCCAGTAGTATACGGCTAGGAGCCACAGATACGCAGTATTTT. Translating gives CASSIRLGATDTQYF.

This clone was detected only a few times. J is TRBJ2-1 and V is TRBV27; 9 bases line up with TRBD1. The CDR3 covers 15 residues. Germline lookup yields CDR1 MNHEY and CDR2 SMNVEV (reference sequence). Trimming took 4 bases from V and 8 from J; bases not matched to a gene: 9. The CDR3 DNA reads as TGTGCCAGCAGTTCAAACAGGGGGCCCTTCGATGAGCAGTTCTTC. This gives the protein CASSSNRGPFDEQFF.

This clone was seen more than once but under ten times. The chain recombines TRBV6-4 with TRBJ2-1, with 7 bases matching TRBD2. V gave up 6 bases and J gave up 8 bases; unmatched junction bases: 19. The CDR3 totals 17 residues. CDR1 MRHNA and CDR2 SNTAGT come from the germline V gene. The chain's CDR3 is CASRIMPLAVPDDEQFF. CDR3 DNA: TGTGCCAGCAGGATAATGCCCCTAGCGGTCCCTGACGATGAGCAGTTCTTC.

This clone was seen repeatedly, ten times or more. The chain joins TRBV27 to TRBJ2-1; no clear D. Trimming left V 2 bases short and J 8 bases short, with 16 bases between. Germline CDR1 reads MNHEY; CDR2 reads SMNVEV (reference sequence). The CDR3 is 15 residues long. In nucleotides, the CDR3 is TGTGCCAGCAGTTTAGCCCCGGGTCTCGCCGATGAGCAGTTCTTC. The encoded protein is CASSLAPGLADEQFF.

Worth noting for this clone: Its ends do not fully match the called genes, so a read error is possible. The rearrangement links TRBV30 to TRBJ2-7; D might be TRBD1 or TRBD2, each matching 5 bases. This CDR3 contains 12 residues. CDR1 and CDR2 (germline): GTSNPN, SVGIG (reference sequence). The CDR3 spells CAGSRASEEQYF. CDR3 DNA sequence: TGTGCCGGGAGCAGGGCCTCTGAAGAGCAGTACTTC.